The present T cell receptor (beta chain) was sequenced within a study of T cells in Graves' hyperthyroidism and ophthalmopathy. Whole-study context: Peripheral blood was collected at initial diagnosis, before any treatment.

TCR beta CDR3 regions were amplified from RNA transcripts. A set of HTBI primers served as the primers for a first-round RT-PCR of the TCR CDR3. TCRdb analysed the multiplex PCR reads with MiXCR anew, one entry per CDR3 protein. The sample contains roughly 550,000 distinct CDR3 sequences, more than 15% of which appear only once. This CDR3 contains 14 residues. The V gene lost 8 bases and the J gene lost 2 bases, with 19 bases spanning the gap. In germline, CDR1 is DFQATT, CDR2 SNEGSKA (reference sequence). Uncontrolled infections, other autoimmune diseases, pregnancy or lactation led to exclusion of patients. The study based diagnoses on clinical symptoms, serum thyroxine and TRAb, thyroid ultrasound and orbital computed tomography.

The TCR sequence derives from a woman in her twenties or thirties with Graves' ophthalmopathy. The chain employs TRBV20-1 and TRBJ2-7, with D hard to call. Sequencing was performed on blood. The CDR3 bases are TGCAGTACTAACCCTCAAGCGTTCCCCTACGAGCAGTACTTC. Translating gives CSTNPQAFPYEQYF.